These T cell receptor beta chains were read from a single sample in a study of cytomegalovirus exposure and HLA in healthy donors. TCRdb's copy holds only in-frame clones and misses some; the assay was immunoSEQ multiplex PCR. The sample carries about 110,000 clones, roughly three quarters recorded once. Sequenced: PBMCs. These TCRs come from a man aged 18-30 years in good health and CMV-seronegative. CDR3s include the opening cysteine and the closing phenylalanine or tryptophan. D genes are given only for firm matches. Not every row has a clone size; where given, it reads once, few, many or a size class.

TRBV29-1	TRBJ2-5	NA	NA	TGCAGCGTTGGCTCATTACAGGACAGCCCGAGGGCCCAGTACTTC	CSVGSLQDSPRAQYF
TRBV6-6	TRBJ2-7	TRBD1	few	TGTGCCAGCAGCCATAAGAGGACAGGGGAGTACTACGAGCAGTACTTC	CASSHKRTGEYYEQYF
TRBV4-2	TRBJ2-1	TRBD1	NA	TGTGCCAGCAGCCAAGAGTTGGGACAGGGCGACGGTGAGCAGTTCTTC	CASSQELGQGDGEQFF
TRBV27	TRBJ1-4	TRBD1	NA	TGTGCCAGCAGTTTATACAGGGGGCCCAATAATGAAAAACTGTTTTTT	CASSLYRGPNNEKLFF
TRBV6-6	TRBJ1-5	TRBD1	once	TGTGCCAGTCGACAGGGGACCAGCAATCAGCCCCAGCATTTT	CASRQGTSNQPQHF
TRBV5-1	TRBJ1-6	NA	NA	TGCGCCAGCAGCTTGGGGGGAGGTCCGGATTCACCCCTCCACTTT	CASSLGGGPDSPLHF
TRBV5-1	TRBJ2-7	NA	once	TGCGCCAGCAGCACGGACACCCAAGGGTACGAGCAGTACTTC	CASSTDTQGYEQYF
TRBV2	TRBJ2-4	TRBD2	NA	TGTGCCAGCAGGGGAGGGTTAGCCAAAAACATTCAGTACTTC	CASRGGLAKNIQYF
TRBV9	TRBJ1-1	NA	NA	TGTGCCAGCAGCGTAGACGAGGGTTACACTGAAGCTTTCTTT	CASSVDEGYTEAFF
TRBV5-1	TRBJ2-7	TRBD2	once	TGCGCCAGCAGCCTAGCGGGGGACTCCTACGAGCAGTACTTC	CASSLAGDSYEQYF
TRBV7-9	TRBJ2-7	NA	NA	TGTGCCAGCAGCCCCAGGGGGGTGGAGCAGTACTTC	CASSPRGVEQYF
TRBV6-5	TRBJ1-1	NA	few	TGTGCCAGCACTAAAGCGGGGTCCGGTGAAGCTTTCTTT	CASTKAGSGEAFF
TRBV4-3	TRBJ1-6	TRBD1	NA	TGCGCCAGCAGCCAAGAGGGCGGGACAGCCTCTTATTCACCCCTCCACTTT	CASSQEGGTASYSPLHF
TRBV9	TRBJ1-1	NA	NA	TGTGCCAGCAGCGTAAAGGCAGGGGCGCTGGGCACTGAAGCTTTCTTT	CASSVKAGALGTEAFF
TRBV28	TRBJ1-1	NA	NA	TGTGCCAGCAACGGGGGGAGTGAAGCTTTCTTT	CASNGGSEAFF
TRBV11-2	TRBJ1-1	NA	NA	TGTGCCAGCAGCTTAGGAGGGGGGAACACTGAAGCTTTCTTT	CASSLGGGNTEAFF
TRBV6-1	TRBJ1-4	NA	few	TGTGCCAGCAGGGAGTACGAAAAACTGTTTTTT	CASREYEKLFF
TRBV5-6	TRBJ1-3	NA	NA	TGTGCCAGCAGCTTCCGGGGGGCTGGAAACACCATATATTTT	CASSFRGAGNTIYF
TRBV5-1	TRBJ2-1	TRBD2	NA	TGCGCCAGCAGCTTGGTCCGGGGGGGTGAGCAGTTCTTC	CASSLVRGGEQFF
TRBV4-1	TRBJ2-7	NA	NA	TGCGCCAGCAGCCAAGAAGGGAGCGGATACGAGCAGTACTTC	CASSQEGSGYEQYF
TRBV5-4	TRBJ1-4	TRBD1	NA	TGTGCCAGCAGCGGCGACAGGGGAACTAATGAAAAACTGTTTTTT	CASSGDRGTNEKLFF
TRBV6-5	TRBJ1-2	NA	NA	TGTGCCAGCAGTTACAAGACGGAGGGCTATGGCTACACCTTC	CASSYKTEGYGYTF
TRBV9	TRBJ2-1	TRBD2	NA	TGTGCCAGCAGCGAACGGGGGGGCCTGGTTAATGAGCAGTTCTTC	CASSERGGLVNEQFF
TRBV28	TRBJ1-2	TRBD1	NA	TGTGCCAGCAGTCCCTTAGGACAGGTTTATGGCTACACCTTC	CASSPLGQVYGYTF
TRBV4-3	TRBJ1-2	NA	NA	TGCGCCAGCAGCCAAGTTAGCGGGGCGCGGGGCTACACCTTC	CASSQVSGARGYTF
TRBV19	TRBJ1-6	TRBD1	NA	TGTGCCAGTAGCGGAGCCGGGACAGAATTATCACCCCTCCACTTT	CASSGAGTELSPLHF
TRBV6-6	TRBJ1-1	NA	NA	TGTGCCGGGGGAGAGGGCGGGGCTGAAGCTTTCTTT	CAGGEGGAEAFF
TRBV6-5	TRBJ1-2	TRBD1	NA	TGTGCCAGCAGTTACTGGGCGGGACAGAACTATGGCTACACCTTC	CASSYWAGQNYGYTF
TRBV9	TRBJ2-2	TRBD2	NA	TGTGCCAGCAGCGTAGCTTTGGGAGGGACCGGGGAGCTGTTTTTT	CASSVALGGTGELFF
TRBV29-1	TRBJ2-1	TRBD2	NA	TGCAGCGCCACAGTGCCCGGGGACTACCTCCGGGATGAGCAGTTCTTC	CSATVPGDYLRDEQFF
TRBV5-6	TRBJ1-2	TRBD1	NA	TGTGCCAGCAGCTGGGGGGTGACAGGGCATGGCTACCCCTTC	CASSWGVTGHGYPF
TRBV2	TRBJ1-5	NA	NA	TGTGCCAGCAGGGTACAGGACCCTAGCAATCAGCCCCAGCATTTT	CASRVQDPSNQPQHF
TRBV9	TRBJ2-7	NA	NA	TGTGCCAGCAACCAGGCGGGGAACCACGGCGAGCAGTACTTC	CASNQAGNHGEQYF
TRBV6-5	TRBJ1-2	NA	NA	TGTGCCAGCAAGGAGGACGACTATGGCTACACCTTC	CASKEDDYGYTF
TRBV4-3	TRBJ1-5	NA	few	TGCGCCAGCAGCCCACAGATAAATCAGCCCCAGCATTTT	CASSPQINQPQHF
TRBV2	TRBJ2-5	NA	NA	TGTGCCAGCAGTGAACGGGGGGCAGCTTGGGAGACCCAGTACTTC	CASSERGAAWETQYF
TRBV6-1	TRBJ1-1	NA	NA	TGTGCCAGCAGTGCCCGCAGTATAAACACTGAAGCTTTCTTT	CASSARSINTEAFF
TRBV2	TRBJ1-6	NA	NA	TGTGCCAGCAGTGAACGGGGGGGTAGTTCACCCCTCCACTTT	CASSERGGSSPLHF
TRBV13	TRBJ1-5	TRBD1	NA	TGTGCCAGCAGCCAAGGACAGGGAGGGCAGCCCCAGCATTTT	CASSQGQGGQPQHF
TRBV9	TRBJ1-4	NA	NA	TGTGCCAGCAGCGGCCCCTATTTGCTGCGCCAGGGCCCCCTCTGTGAAAAACTGTTTTTT	CASSGPYLLRQGPLCEKLFF
TRBV5-4	TRBJ2-5	NA	NA	TGTGCCAGCAGCTTGATTGGGGGGGGCGGAGGAGAGACCCAGTACTTC	CASSLIGGGGGETQYF
TRBV5-6	TRBJ1-2	TRBD1	NA	TGTGCCACCTCACCCCGGAGGGGGCTCAGAGGCTACACCTTC	CATSPRRGLRGYTF
TRBV11-2	TRBJ1-1	NA	NA	TGTGCCAGCAGCTCTCCTTTAAGAGGACATCTGAACACTGAAGCTTTCTTT	CASSSPLRGHLNTEAFF
TRBV19	TRBJ2-6	NA	NA	TGTGCCAGTAGTATAGAAACCGGCTCTGGGGCCAACGTCCTGACTTTC	CASSIETGSGANVLTF